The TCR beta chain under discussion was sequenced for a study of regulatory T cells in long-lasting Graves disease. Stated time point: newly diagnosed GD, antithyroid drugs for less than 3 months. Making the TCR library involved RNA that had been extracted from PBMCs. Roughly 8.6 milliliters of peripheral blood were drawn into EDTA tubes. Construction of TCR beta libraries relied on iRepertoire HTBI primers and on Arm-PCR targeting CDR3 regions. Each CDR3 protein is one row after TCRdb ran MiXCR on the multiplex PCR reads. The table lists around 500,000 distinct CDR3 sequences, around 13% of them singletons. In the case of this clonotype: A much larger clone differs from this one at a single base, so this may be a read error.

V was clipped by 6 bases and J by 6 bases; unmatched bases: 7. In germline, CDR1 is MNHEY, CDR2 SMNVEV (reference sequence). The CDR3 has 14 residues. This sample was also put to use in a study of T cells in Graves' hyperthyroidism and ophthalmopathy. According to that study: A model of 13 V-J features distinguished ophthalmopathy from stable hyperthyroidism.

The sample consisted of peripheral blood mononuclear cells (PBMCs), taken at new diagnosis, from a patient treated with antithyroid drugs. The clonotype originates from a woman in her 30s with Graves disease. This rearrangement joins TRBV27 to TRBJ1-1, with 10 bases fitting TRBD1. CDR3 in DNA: TGTGCCAGCAGACCGGGACAGGGGAGGGCTGAAGCTTTCTTT. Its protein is CASRPGQGRAEAFF.